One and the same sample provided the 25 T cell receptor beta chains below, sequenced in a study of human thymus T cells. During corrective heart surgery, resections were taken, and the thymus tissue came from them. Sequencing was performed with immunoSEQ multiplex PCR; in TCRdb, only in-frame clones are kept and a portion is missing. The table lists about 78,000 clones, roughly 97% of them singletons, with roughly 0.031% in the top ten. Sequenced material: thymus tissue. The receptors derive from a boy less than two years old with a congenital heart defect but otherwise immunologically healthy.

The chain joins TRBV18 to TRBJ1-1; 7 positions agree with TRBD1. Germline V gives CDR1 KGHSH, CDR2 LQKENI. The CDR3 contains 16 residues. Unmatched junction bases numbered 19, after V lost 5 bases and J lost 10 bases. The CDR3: CASSTLPGQIIGGAFF. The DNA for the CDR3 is TGTGCCAGCTCAACTCTTCCGGGACAGATAATCGGGGGAGCTTTCTTT.

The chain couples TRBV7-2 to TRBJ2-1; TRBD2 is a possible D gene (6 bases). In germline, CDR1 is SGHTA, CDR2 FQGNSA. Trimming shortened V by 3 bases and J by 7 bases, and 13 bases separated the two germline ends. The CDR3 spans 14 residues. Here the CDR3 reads CASSFRGAGNEQFF. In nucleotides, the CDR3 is TGTGCCAGCAGCTTTAGGGGCGCGGGGAATGAGCAGTTCTTC.

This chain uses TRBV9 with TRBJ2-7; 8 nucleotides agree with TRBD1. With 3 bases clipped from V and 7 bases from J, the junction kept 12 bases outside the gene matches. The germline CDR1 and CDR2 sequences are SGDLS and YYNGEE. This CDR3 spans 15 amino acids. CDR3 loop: CASSAGQDPAGEQYF. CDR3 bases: TGTGCCAGCAGCGCGGGACAGGATCCCGCTGGGGAGCAGTACTTC.

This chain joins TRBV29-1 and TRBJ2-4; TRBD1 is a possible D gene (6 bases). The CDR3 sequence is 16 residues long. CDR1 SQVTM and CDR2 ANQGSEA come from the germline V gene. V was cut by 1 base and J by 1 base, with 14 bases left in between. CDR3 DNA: TGCAGCGTTGAAGGAACCGGGACACCGGCCAAAAACATTCAGTACTTC. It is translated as CSVEGTGTPAKNIQYF.

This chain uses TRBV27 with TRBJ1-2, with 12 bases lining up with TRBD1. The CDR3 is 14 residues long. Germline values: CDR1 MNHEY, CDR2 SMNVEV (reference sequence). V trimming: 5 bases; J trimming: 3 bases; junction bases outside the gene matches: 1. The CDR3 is CASSRDRGHYGYTF. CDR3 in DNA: TGTGCCAGCAGTAGGGACAGGGGGCACTATGGCTACACCTTC.

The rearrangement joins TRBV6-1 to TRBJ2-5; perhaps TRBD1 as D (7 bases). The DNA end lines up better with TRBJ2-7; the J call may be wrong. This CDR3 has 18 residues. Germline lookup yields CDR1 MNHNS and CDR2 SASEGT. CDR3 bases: TGTGCCAGCAGTGAACCCGCGGTGACAGGGCCACGGGGGTACGAGCAGTACTTC. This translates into CASSEPAVTGPRGYEQYF.

The CDR3 here is CASSERATSGNTIYF. In DNA form, the CDR3 reads TGTGCCAGCAGTGAAAGGGCTACCTCTGGAAACACCATATATTTT. The chain joins TRBV6-4 to TRBJ1-3; no reliable D call. V was pared by 3 bases and J by 0 bases, with 9 bases between. Germline CDR1 reads MRHNA; CDR2 reads SNTAGT. CDR3 size: 15 residues.

The CDR3 protein is CASSCQGNGNQPQHF. For the CDR3, the DNA is TGTGCCAGCAGTTGCCAGGGCAACGGCAATCAGCCCCAGCATTTT. This sequence joins TRBV27 and TRBJ1-5; TRBD1 is a possible D gene (5 bases). The V end lost 4 bases, the J end lost 2 bases, and 12 bases lay between the germline ends. The CDR3 runs 15 residues. Germline CDR1 reads MNHEY; CDR2 reads SMNVEV (reference sequence).

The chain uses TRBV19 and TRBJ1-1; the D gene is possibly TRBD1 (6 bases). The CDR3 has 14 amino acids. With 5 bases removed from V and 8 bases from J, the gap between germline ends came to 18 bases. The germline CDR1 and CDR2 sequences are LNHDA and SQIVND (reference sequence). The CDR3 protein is CASSPNRETGEAFF. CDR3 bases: TGTGCCAGTAGTCCTAACAGGGAAACGGGAGAAGCTTTCTTT.

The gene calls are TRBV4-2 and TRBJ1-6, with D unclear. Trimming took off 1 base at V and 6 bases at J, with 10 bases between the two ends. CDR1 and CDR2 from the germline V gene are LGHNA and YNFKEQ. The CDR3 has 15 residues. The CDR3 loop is CASSQGVRGNSPLHF. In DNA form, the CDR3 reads TGTGCCAGCAGCCAAGGGGTACGGGGTAATTCACCCCTCCACTTT.

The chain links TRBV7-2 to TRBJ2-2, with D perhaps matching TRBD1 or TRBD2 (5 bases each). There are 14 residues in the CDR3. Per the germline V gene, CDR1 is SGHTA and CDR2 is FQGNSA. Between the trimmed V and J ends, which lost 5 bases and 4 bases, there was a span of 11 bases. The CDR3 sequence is CASSPSGTTGELFF. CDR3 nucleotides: TGTGCCAGCAGCCCATCGGGGACCACCGGGGAGCTGTTTTTT.

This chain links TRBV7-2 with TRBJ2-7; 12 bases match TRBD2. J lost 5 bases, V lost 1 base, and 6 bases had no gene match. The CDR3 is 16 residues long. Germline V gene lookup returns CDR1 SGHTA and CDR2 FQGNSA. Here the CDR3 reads CASSLGGLAGHHEQYF. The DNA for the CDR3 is TGTGCCAGCAGCTTAGGGGGACTAGCGGGTCACCACGAGCAGTACTTC.

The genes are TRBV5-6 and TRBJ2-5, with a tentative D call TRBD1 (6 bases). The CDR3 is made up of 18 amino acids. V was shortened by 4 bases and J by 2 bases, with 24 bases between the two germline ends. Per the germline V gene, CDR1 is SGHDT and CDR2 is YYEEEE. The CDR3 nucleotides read TGTGCCAGCAGCCCTCCCCCCAAAACGCAGGGGAGTCAAGAGACCCAGTACTTC. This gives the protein CASSPPPKTQGSQETQYF.

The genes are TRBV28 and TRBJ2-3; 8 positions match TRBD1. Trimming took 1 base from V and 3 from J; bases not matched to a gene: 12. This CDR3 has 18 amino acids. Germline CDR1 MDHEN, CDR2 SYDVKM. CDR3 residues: CASSLFRRQGRFTDTQYF. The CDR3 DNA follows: TGTGCCAGCAGTTTATTTCGTCGACAGGGGCGCTTTACAGATACGCAGTATTTT.

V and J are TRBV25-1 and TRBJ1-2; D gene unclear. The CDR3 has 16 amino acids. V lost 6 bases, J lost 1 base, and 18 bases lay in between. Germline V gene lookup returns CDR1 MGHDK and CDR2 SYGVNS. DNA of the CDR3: TGTGCCAGCAGCGCGAAGGTAGATCCTTATAACTATGGCTACACCTTC. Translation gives CASSAKVDPYNYGYTF.

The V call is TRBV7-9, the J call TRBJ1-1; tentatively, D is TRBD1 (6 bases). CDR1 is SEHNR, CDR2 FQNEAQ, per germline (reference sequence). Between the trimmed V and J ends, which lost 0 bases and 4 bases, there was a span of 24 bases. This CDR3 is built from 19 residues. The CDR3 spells CASSLAMPGHRLKSTEAFF. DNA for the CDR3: TGTGCCAGCAGCTTAGCGATGCCGGGACACCGGTTAAAGAGCACTGAAGCTTTCTTT.

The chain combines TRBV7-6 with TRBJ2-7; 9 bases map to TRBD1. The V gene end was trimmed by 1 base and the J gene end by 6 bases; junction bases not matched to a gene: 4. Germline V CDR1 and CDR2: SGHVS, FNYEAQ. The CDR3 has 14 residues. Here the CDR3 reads CASSLEGQGGEQYF. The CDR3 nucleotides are TGTGCCAGCAGCTTAGAGGGACAGGGCGGCGAGCAGTACTTC.

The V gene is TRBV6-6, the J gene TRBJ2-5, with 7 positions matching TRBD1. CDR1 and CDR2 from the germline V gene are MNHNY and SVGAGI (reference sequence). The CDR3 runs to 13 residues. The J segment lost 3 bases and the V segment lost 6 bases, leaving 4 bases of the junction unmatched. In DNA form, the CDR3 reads TGTGCCAGCAGGGGGACAGAGAAAGAGACCCAGTACTTC. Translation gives CASRGTEKETQYF.

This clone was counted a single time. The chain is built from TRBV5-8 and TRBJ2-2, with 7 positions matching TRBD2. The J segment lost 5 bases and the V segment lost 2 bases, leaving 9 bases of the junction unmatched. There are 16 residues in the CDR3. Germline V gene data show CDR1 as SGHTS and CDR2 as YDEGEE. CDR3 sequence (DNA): TGTGCCAGCAGCTTTAAGGCGCGGGGAGGGACCGGGGAGCTGTTTTTT. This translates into CASSFKARGGTGELFF.

Here the CDR3 DNA reads TGCGCCAGCAGTCAGTCCATCCAGGAGAACTCTGGAAACACCATATATTTT. Amino acids: CASSQSIQENSGNTIYF. The chain is built from TRBV23-1 and TRBJ1-3; D unresolved. Being an ORF, TRBV23-1 has a function that is uncertain. V was shortened by 3 bases and J by 0 bases, with 15 bases between the two germline ends. The CDR3 is 17 residues long.

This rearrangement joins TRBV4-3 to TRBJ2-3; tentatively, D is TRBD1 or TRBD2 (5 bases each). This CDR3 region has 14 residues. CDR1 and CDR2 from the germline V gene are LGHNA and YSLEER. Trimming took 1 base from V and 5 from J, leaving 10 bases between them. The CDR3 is CASSQVRDGDTQYF. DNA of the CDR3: TGCGCCAGCAGCCAAGTCAGGGACGGAGATACGCAGTATTTT.

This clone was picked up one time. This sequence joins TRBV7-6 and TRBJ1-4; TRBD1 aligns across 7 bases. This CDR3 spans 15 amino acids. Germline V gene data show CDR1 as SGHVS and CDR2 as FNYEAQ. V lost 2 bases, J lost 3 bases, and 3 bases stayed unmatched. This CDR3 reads CASSLQGGPNEKLFF. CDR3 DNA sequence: TGTGCCAGCAGCTTACAGGGGGGTCCTAATGAAAAACTGTTTTTT.

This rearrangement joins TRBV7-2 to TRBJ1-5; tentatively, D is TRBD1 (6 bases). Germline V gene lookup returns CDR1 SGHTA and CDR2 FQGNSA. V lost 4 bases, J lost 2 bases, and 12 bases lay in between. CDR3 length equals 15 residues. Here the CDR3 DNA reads TGTGCCAGCAGCTATAAAGGGGGGCGCAATCAGCCCCAGCATTTT. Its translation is CASSYKGGRNQPQHF.

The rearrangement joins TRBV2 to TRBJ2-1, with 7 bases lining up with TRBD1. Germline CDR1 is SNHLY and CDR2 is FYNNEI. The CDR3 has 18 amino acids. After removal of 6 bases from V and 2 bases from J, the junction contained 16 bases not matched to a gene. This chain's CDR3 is CASRALTFRDRPYNEQFF. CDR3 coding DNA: TGTGCCAGCAGGGCCTTAACGTTCCGGGACAGACCCTACAATGAGCAGTTCTTC.

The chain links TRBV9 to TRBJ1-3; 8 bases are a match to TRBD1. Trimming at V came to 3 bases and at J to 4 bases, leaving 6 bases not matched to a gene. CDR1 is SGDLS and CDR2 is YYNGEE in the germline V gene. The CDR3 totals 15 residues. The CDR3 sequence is CASSADNRGGNTIYF. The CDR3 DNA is TGTGCCAGCAGCGCAGACAACAGGGGGGGAAACACCATATATTTT.